This TCR beta chain originates from a study of shared clonotypes between healthy human individuals. Regarding the study as a whole: Blood was the sole source, and tissue repertoires probably differ. The donor pool, a small one, limited the genetic and exposure-history diversity represented.

Germline V gene data show CDR1 as MNHEY and CDR2 as SMNVEV (reference sequence). V dropped 3 bases and J dropped 3 bases, with 10 bases sitting between them. The CDR3 sequence is 14 residues long. Turning to this clone: The antigen remains unidentified.

In the naive CD8 group, cells lacked CD45RO and were positively selected for CCR7, so terminally differentiated effector memory CD45RA+ cells were left out. TCRdb's table, derived via immunoSEQ multiplex PCR, lists solely in-frame clones and lacks some. The sample yields 760,000 or so clones, roughly 96% seen once. J is TRBJ2-3 and V is TRBV27; D gene unclear. This sequence was found in a man aged 30-40 years in good health. The source material was naive CD8+ T cells sorted from blood. The CDR3 DNA sequence: TGTGCCAGCAGTTTGATTATCGATACAGATACGCAGTATTTT. Translating it yields CASSLIIDTDTQYF.